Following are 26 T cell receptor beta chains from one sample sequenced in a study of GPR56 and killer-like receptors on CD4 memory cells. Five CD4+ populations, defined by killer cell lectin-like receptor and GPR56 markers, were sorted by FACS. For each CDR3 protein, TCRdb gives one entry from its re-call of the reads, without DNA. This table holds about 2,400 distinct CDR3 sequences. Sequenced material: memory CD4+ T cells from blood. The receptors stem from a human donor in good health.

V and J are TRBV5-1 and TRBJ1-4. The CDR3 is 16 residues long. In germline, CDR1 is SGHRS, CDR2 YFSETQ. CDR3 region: CASSPGGIGSNEKLFF.

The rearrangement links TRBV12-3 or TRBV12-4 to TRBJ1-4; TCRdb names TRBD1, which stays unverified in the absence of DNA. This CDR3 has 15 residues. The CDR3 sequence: CASSKAGTGGEKLFF.

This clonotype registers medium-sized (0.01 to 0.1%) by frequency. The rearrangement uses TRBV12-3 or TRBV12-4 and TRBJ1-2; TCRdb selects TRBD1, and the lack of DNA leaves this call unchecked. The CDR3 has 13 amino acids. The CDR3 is CASSTRQGYGYTF.

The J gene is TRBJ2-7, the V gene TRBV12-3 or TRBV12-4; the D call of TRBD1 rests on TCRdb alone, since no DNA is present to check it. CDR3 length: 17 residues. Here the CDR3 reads CASSPRSGAGSNYEQYF.

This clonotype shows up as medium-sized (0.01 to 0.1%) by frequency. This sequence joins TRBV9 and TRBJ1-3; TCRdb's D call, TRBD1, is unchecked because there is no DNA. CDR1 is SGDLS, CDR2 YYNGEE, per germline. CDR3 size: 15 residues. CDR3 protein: CASSRGGVRVDTIYF.

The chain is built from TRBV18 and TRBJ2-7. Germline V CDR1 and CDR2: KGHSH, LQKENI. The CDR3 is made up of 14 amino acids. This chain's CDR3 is CASSPLTPSYEQYF.

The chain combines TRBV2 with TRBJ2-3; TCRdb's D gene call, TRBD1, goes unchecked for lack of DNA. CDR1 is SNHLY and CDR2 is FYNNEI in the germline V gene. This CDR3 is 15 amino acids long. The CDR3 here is CASSEDRVYTDTQYF.

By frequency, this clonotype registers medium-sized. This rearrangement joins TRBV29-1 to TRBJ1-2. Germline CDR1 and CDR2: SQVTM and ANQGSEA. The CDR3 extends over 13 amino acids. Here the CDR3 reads CSVRAKGNYGYTF.

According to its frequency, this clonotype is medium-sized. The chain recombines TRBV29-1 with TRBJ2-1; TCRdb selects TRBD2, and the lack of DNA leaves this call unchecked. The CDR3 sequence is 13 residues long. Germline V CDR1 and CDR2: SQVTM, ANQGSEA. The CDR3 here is CSAGLAEYNEQFF.

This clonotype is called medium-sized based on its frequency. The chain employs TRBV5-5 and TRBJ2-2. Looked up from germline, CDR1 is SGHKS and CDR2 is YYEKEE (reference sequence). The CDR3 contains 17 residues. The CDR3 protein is CASSLWVGSGNTGELFF.

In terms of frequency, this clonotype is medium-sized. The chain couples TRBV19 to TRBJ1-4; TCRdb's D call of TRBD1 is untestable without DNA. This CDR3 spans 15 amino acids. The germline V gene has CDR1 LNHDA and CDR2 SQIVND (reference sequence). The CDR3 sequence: CASSIWHRGNEKLFF.

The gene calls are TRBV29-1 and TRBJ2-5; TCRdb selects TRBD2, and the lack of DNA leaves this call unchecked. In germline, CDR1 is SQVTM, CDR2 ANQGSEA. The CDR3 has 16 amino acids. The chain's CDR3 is CSVSNLGGSFGETQYF.

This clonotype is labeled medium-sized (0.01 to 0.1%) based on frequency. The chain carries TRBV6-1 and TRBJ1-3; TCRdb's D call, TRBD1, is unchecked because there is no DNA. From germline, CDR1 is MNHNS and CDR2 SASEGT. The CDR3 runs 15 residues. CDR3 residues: CASTYNTGVGNTIYF.

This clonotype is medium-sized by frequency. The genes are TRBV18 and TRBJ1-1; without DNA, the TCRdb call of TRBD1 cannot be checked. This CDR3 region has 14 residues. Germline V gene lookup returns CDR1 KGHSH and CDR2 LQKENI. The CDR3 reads CASFTGTGNTEAFF.

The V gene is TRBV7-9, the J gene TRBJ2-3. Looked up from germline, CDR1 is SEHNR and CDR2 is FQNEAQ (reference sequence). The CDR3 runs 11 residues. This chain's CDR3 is CASSMLDTQYF.

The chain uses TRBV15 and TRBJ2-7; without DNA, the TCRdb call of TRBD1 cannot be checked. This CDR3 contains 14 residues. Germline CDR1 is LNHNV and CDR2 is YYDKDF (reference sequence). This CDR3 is CATSVRQITYEQYF.

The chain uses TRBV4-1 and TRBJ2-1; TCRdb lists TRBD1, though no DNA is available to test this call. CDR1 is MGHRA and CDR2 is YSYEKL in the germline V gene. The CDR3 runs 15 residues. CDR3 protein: CASSRGQGLVSEQFF.

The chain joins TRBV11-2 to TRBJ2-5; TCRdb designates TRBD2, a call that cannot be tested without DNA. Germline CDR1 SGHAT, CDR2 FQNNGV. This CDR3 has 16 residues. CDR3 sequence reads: CASSSNRGLAGETQYF.

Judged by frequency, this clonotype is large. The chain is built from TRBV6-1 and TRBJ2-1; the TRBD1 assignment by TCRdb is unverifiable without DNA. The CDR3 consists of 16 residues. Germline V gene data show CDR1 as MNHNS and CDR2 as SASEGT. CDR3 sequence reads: CASIKGTGVPSDEQFF.

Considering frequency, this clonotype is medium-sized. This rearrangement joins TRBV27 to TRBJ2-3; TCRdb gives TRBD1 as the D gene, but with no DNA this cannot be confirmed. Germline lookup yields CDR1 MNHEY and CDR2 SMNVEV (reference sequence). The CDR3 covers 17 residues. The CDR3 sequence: CASSHGTTYASTDTQYF.

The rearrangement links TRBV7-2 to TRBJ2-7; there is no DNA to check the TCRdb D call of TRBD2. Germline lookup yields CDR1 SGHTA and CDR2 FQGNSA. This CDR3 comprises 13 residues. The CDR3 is CASSFQRHYEQYF.

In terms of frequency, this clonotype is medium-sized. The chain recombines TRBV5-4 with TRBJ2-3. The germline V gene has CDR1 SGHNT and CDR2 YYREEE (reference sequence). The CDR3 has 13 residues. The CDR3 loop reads CASSLSVADTQYF. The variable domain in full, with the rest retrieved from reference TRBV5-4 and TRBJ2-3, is ETGVTQSPTHLIKTRGQQVTLRCSSQSGHNTVSWYQQALGQGPQFIFQYYREEENGRGNFPPRFSGLQFPNYSSELNVNALELDDSALYLCASSLSVADTQYFGPGTRLTVL.

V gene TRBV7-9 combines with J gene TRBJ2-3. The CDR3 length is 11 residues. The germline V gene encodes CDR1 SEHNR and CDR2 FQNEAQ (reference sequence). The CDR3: CASSLPEAQYF.

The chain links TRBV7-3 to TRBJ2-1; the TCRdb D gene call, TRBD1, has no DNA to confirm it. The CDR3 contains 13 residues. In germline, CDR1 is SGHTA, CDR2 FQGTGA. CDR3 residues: CASSFSPTVEQFF.

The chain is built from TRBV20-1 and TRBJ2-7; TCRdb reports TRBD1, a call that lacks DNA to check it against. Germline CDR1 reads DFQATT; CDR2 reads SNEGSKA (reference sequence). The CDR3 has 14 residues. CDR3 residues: CSARSWDTNYEQYF.

The CDR3 spells CSAVPWANYGYTF. V usage is TRBV20-1 and J usage is TRBJ1-2. Per germline, CDR1 DFQATT and CDR2 SNEGSKA (reference sequence). This CDR3 comprises 13 residues.